The rows below give T cell receptor beta chains drawn from one sample of a study of cytotoxic CD8 clonotypes in ibrutinib-treated CLL. Only in-frame clones appear in the TCRdb table, and some are missing; sequencing was by immunoSEQ multiplex PCR. This table has approximately 100,000 clones, around 80% appearing once. This sample comprised PBMCs, obtained after 12 months of ibrutinib treatment. The receptor set was obtained from a human donor with chronic lymphocytic leukemia. The CDR3 runs from the conserved cysteine through the conserved F or W. D genes are given only for firm matches.

d_gene: -; j_gene: TRBJ2-7; v_gene: TRBV6-6; CDR3aa: CASSYSRYEQYF
d_gene: -; j_gene: TRBJ2-2; v_gene: TRBV6-1; CDR3aa: CASSSGETGELFF
d_gene: TRBD2; j_gene: TRBJ2-1; v_gene: TRBV7-2; CDR3aa: CASSLLSGGAIGYGEQFF
d_gene: -; j_gene: TRBJ2-4; v_gene: TRBV6-1; CDR3aa: CASSGQYPKNIQYF
d_gene: TRBD1; j_gene: TRBJ2-7; v_gene: TRBV27; CDR3aa: CASSLWQGANEQYF
d_gene: -; j_gene: TRBJ1-1; v_gene: TRBV29-1; CDR3aa: CSVGGRGRHTEAFF
d_gene: -; j_gene: TRBJ1-3; v_gene: TRBV6-5; CDR3aa: CASSSQGSSGNTIYF
d_gene: -; j_gene: TRBJ1-2; v_gene: TRBV7-2; CDR3aa: CASSPGGRAGYTF
d_gene: -; j_gene: TRBJ2-5; v_gene: TRBV5-1; CDR3aa: CASSLGRQAQETQYF
d_gene: -; j_gene: TRBJ1-2; v_gene: TRBV29-1; CDR3aa: CSVASGAGGYTF
d_gene: -; j_gene: TRBJ2-2; v_gene: TRBV2; CDR3aa: CASSLNGRSVTGELFF
d_gene: -; j_gene: TRBJ2-3; v_gene: TRBV28; CDR3aa: CASRTGGLTQYF
d_gene: -; j_gene: TRBJ2-3; v_gene: TRBV29-1; CDR3aa: CSVVPQGVPTDTQYF
d_gene: -; j_gene: TRBJ1-2; v_gene: TRBV30; CDR3aa: CAWSGQGRYGYTF
d_gene: -; j_gene: TRBJ2-7; v_gene: TRBV28; CDR3aa: CASQTPAGYSYEQYF
d_gene: TRBD1; j_gene: TRBJ2-3; v_gene: TRBV7-3; CDR3aa: CASSFRQGSDTQYF
d_gene: -; j_gene: TRBJ2-7; v_gene: TRBV5-1; CDR3aa: CASSPQGTDSYEQYF
d_gene: -; j_gene: TRBJ2-2; v_gene: TRBV28; CDR3aa: CASNRGGITGELFF
d_gene: -; j_gene: TRBJ2-3; v_gene: TRBV28; CDR3aa: CASTQGGDTQYF
d_gene: TRBD1; j_gene: TRBJ1-1; v_gene: TRBV6-5; CDR3aa: CASSYWSGGLNTEAFF
d_gene: -; j_gene: TRBJ1-1; v_gene: TRBV7-2; CDR3aa: CASRQQGNTEAFF